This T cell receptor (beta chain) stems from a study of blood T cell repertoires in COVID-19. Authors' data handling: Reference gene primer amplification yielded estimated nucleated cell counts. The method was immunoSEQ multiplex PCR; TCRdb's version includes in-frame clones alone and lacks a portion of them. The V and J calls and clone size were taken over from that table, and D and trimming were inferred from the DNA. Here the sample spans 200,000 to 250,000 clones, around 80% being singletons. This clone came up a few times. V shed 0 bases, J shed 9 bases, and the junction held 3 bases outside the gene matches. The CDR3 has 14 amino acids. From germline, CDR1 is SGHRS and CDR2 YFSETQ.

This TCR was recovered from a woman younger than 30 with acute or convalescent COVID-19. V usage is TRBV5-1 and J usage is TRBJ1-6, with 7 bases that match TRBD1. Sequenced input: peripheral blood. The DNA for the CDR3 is TGCGCCAGCAGCTTGGACAGGGGCGGTTCACCCCTCCACTTT. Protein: CASSLDRGGSPLHF.